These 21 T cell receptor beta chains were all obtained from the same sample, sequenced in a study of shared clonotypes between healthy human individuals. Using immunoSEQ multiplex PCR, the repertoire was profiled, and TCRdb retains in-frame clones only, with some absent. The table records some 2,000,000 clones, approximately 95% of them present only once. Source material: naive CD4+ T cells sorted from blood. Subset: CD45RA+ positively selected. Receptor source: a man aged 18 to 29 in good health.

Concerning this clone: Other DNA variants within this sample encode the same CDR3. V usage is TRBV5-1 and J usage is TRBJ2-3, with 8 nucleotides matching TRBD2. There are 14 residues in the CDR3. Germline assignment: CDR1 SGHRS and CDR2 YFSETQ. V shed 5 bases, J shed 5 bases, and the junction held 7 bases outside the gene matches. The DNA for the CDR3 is TGCGCCAGCAGTTTAACGGCGGGAGGAGATACGCAGTATTTT. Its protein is CASSLTAGGDTQYF.

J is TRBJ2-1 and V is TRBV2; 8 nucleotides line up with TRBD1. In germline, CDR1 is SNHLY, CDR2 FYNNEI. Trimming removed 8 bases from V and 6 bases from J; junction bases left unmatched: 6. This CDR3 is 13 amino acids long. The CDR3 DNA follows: TGTGCCAGCCTCAGGGGGCCGGTCAATGAGCAGTTCTTC. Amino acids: CASLRGPVNEQFF.

The CDR3 coding sequence is TGTGCCAGCAGCAAGGGGCTTACCGGGACCTGCTTC. This gives the protein CASSKGLTGTCF. V gene TRBV21-1 combines with J gene TRBJ2-7. TRBV21-1 is annotated as a pseudogene. The CDR3 is 12 residues long.

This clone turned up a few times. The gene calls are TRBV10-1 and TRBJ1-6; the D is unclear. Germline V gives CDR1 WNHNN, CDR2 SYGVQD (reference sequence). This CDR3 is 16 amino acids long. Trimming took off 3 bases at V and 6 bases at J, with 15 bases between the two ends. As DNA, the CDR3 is TGCGCCAGCAGTGACACCCCCTTAGAGCTTAATTCACCCCTCCACTTT. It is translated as CASSDTPLELNSPLHF.

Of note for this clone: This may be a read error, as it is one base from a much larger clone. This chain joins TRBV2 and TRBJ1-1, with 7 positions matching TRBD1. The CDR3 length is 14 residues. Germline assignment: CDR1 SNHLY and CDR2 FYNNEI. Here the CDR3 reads CTSTVRGQGTEAFF. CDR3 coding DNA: TGTACCAGCACGGTGAGGGGGCAGGGCACTGAAGCTTTCTTT.

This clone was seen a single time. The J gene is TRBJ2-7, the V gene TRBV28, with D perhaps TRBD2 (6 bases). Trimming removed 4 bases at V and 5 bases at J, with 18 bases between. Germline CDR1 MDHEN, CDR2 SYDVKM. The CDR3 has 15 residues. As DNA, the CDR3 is TGTGCCAGCAGTTCCTCGCGGAGGGTTTGGGACGAGCAGTACTTC. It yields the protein CASSSSRRVWDEQYF.

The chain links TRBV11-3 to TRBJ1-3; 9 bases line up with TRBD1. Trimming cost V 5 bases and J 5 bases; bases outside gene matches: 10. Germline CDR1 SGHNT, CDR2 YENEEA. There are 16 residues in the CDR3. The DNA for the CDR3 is TGTGCCAGCAGCCAGACAGGGACAGGGAAGAGAAACACCATATATTTT. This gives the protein CASSQTGTGKRNTIYF.

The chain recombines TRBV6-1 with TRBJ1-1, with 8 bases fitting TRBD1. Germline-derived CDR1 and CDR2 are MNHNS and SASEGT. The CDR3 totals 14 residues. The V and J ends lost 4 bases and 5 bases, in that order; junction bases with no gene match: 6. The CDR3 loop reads CASSGQGAPTEAFF. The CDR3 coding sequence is TGTGCCAGCAGTGGTCAGGGGGCCCCGACTGAAGCTTTCTTT.

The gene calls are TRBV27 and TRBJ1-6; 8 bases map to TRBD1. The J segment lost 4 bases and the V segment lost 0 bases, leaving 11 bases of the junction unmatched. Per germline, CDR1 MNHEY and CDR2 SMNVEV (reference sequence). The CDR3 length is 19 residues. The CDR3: CASSLSGQGFWDYNSPLHF. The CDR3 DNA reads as TGTGCCAGCAGTTTATCTGGACAGGGCTTTTGGGATTATAATTCACCCCTCCACTTT.

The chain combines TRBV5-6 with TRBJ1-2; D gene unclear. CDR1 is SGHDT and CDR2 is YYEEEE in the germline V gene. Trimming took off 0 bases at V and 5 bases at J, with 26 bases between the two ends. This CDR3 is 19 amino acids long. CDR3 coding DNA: TGTGCCAGCAGCTTGGCCCGAAGTAGCGGGATCTTCCCTAGGTATGGCTACACCTTC. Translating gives CASSLARSSGIFPRYGYTF. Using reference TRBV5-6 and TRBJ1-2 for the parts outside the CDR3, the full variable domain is DAGVTQSPTHLIKTRGQQVTLRCSPKSGHDTVSWYQQALGQGPQFIFQYYEEEERQRGNFPDRFSGHQFPNYSSELNVNALLLGDSALYLCASSLARSSGIFPRYGYTFGSGTRLTVV.

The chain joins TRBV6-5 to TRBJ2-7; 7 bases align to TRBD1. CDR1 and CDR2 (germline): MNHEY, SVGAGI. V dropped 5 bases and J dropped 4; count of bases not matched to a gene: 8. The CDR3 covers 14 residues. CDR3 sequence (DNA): TGTGCCAGCAGTAGACAGGGAAAAGGTTACGAGCAGTACTTC. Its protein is CASSRQGKGYEQYF.

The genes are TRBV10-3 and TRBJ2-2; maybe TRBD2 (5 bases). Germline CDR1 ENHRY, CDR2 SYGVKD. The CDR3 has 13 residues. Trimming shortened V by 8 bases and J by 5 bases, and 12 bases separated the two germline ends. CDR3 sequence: CAISGIGTGELFF. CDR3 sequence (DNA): TGTGCCATCTCGGGAATCGGTACCGGGGAGCTGTTTTTT.

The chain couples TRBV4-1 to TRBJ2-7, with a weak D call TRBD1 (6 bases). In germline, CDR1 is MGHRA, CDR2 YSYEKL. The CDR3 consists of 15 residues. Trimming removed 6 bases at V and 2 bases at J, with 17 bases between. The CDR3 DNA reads TGCGCCAGCAGACGCCGGGACACGGAAACCTACGAGCAGTACTTC. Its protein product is CASRRRDTETYEQYF.

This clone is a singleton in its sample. The CDR3 reads CASSLSAVTNEKLFF. The DNA of the CDR3 is TGTGCCAGCAGCCTCTCGGCGGTGACTAATGAAAAACTGTTTTTT. This sequence joins TRBV7-2 and TRBJ1-4; no clear D gene. V lost 5 bases and J 2 bases, leaving 12 bases between the germline ends. The length of the CDR3 is 15 residues. Germline CDR1 and CDR2: SGHTA and FQGNSA.

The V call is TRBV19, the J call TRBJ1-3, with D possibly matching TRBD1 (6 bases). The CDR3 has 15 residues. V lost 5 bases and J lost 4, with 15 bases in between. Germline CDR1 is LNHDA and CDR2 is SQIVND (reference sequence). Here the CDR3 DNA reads TGTGCCAGTAGTCCTTCCACAGGGCCCGGAAACACCATATATTTT. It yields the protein CASSPSTGPGNTIYF.

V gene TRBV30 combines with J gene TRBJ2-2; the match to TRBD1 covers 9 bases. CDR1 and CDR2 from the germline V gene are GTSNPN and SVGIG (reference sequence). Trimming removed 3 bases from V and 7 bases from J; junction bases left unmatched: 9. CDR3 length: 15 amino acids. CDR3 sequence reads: CAWSGTGRRSGELFF. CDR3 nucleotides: TGTGCCTGGAGCGGGACAGGGCGTAGGAGCGGGGAGCTGTTTTTT. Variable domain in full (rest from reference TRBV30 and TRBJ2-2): SQTIHQWPATLVQPVGSPLSLECTVEGTSNPNLYWYRQAAGRGLQLLFYSVGIGQISSEVPQNLSASRPQDRQFILSSKKLLLSDSGFYLCAWSGTGRRSGELFFGEGSRLTVL.

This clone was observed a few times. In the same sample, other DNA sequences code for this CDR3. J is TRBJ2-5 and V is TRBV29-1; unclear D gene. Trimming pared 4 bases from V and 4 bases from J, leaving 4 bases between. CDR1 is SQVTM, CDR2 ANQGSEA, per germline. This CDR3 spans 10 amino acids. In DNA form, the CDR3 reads TGCAGCGTTGGGGGAGAGACCCAGTACTTC. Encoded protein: CSVGGETQYF.

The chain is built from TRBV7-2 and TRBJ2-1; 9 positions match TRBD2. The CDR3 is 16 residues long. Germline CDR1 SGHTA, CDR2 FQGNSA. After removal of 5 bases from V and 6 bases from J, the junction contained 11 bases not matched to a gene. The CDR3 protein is CASSTLAGKVGNEQFF. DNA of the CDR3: TGTGCCAGCAGCACCCTAGCGGGAAAGGTTGGCAATGAGCAGTTCTTC.

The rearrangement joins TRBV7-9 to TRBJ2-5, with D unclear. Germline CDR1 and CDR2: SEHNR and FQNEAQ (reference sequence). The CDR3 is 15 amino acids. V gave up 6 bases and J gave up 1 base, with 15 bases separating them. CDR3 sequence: CASSYVPSVQETQYF. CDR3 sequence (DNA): TGTGCCAGCAGTTATGTTCCGTCGGTCCAAGAGACCCAGTACTTC.

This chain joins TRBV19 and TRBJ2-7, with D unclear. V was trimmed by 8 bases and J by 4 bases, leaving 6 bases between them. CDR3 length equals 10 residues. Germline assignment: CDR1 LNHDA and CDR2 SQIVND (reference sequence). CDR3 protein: CASASYEQYF. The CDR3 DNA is TGTGCCAGTGCTAGTTACGAGCAGTACTTC.

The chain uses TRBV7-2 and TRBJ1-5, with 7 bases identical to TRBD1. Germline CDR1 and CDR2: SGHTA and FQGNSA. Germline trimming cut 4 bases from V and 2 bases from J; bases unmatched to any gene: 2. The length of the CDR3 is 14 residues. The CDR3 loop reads CASSYDRGNQPQHF. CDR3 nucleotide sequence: TGTGCCAGCAGCTACGACAGGGGCAATCAGCCCCAGCATTTT.